The 30 T cell receptor beta chains presented below share a single source sample, sequenced in a study of ipilimumab plus nivolumab after autologous stem cell transplantation. The data were produced by immunoSEQ multiplex PCR, yet TCRdb's version contains in-frame clones alone and is incomplete. The table lists fewer than 30,000 clones, around 84% of them singletons. The starting material was PBMCs, obtained in a trial of ipilimumab plus nivolumab as post-transplant consolidation. These receptors originate from a male donor with diffuse large B-cell lymphoma.

The CDR3 DNA reads as TGTGCCACCAGCAGAGATGAGGTTTTCACCGGGGAGCTGTTTTTT. As protein: CATSRDEVFTGELFF. V and J are TRBV15 and TRBJ2-2; D unclear. Between the trimmed V and J ends, which lost 0 bases and 4 bases, there was a span of 9 bases. This CDR3 has 15 amino acids. Germline-derived CDR1 and CDR2 are LNHNV and YYDKDF (reference sequence).

The J gene is TRBJ2-7, the V gene TRBV12-5, with 7 bases that match TRBD2. The CDR3 consists of 13 residues. V shed 9 bases, J shed 2 bases, and the junction held 7 bases outside the gene matches. The germline V gene has CDR1 LGHNT and CDR2 FRNRAP. CDR3 amino acids: CASHGGKTYEQYF. In DNA form, the CDR3 reads TGTGCTAGCCACGGGGGGAAAACCTACGAGCAGTACTTC.

The rearrangement joins TRBV6-6 to TRBJ2-1; 7 bases align to TRBD1. The germline gives CDR1 MNHNY, CDR2 SVGAGI (reference sequence). With 5 bases clipped from V and 5 bases from J, the junction kept 3 bases outside the gene matches. The CDR3 spans 13 residues. The CDR3 region has the DNA TGTGCCAGCAGTCGACAGGGACACAATGAGCAGTTCTTC. It encodes CASSRQGHNEQFF.

This chain connects TRBV21-1 to TRBJ1-2; the table assigns TRBD1, which was not confirmed against the DNA. TRBV21-1 represents a pseudogene. This CDR3 is 13 amino acids long. CDR3 sequence: CASSSGQFYGYTF. DNA of the CDR3: TGTGCCAGCAGCAGCGGACAGTTCTATGGCTACACCTTC.

This chain connects TRBV19 to TRBJ2-3; the D gene is possibly TRBD1 (6 bases). The V gene's germline CDR1 is LNHDA and CDR2 SQIVND (reference sequence). Trimming left V 8 bases short and J 2 bases short, with 14 bases between. The CDR3 runs to 14 residues. The CDR3: CASSYRDLTDTQYF. The CDR3 DNA reads as TGTGCCAGTTCCTACAGGGACCTCACAGATACGCAGTATTTT.

The rearrangement joins TRBV27 to TRBJ2-2; D not resolved. V was clipped by 0 bases and J by 7 bases, with 6 bases between them. CDR1 is MNHEY, CDR2 SMNVEV, per germline (reference sequence). This CDR3 contains 13 residues. CDR3 sequence reads: CASSLSVVGELFF. The CDR3 nucleotides are TGTGCCAGCAGTTTATCGGTAGTCGGGGAGCTGTTTTTT.

The V call is TRBV7-9, the J call TRBJ2-5, with 7 bases identical to TRBD1. J lost 5 bases, V lost 5 bases, and 11 bases had no gene match. CDR1 is SEHNR and CDR2 is FQNEAQ in the germline V gene (reference sequence). This CDR3 comprises 15 residues. CDR3 protein: CASSNPRRGMETQYF. The CDR3 bases are TGTGCCAGCAGCAATCCCCGCAGGGGGATGGAGACCCAGTACTTC.

This chain links TRBV5-8 with TRBJ2-3; the D gene is possibly TRBD1 (5 bases). V lost 10 bases, J lost 4 bases, and 19 bases lay in between. The CDR3 spans 14 residues. The germline V gene has CDR1 SGHTS and CDR2 YDEGEE. The CDR3 nucleotides read TGTGCCCTGGGAAGGGGTCTAGTTTCAGATACGCAGTATTTT. Translation gives CALGRGLVSDTQYF.

V gene TRBV11-2 combines with J gene TRBJ2-3, with a weak D call TRBD1 (6 bases). CDR1 and CDR2 (germline): SGHAT, FQNNGV. Between the trimmed V and J ends, which lost 0 bases and 2 bases, there was a span of 15 bases. The CDR3 length is 17 residues. The CDR3 region is CASSLDGGDPDTDTQYF. The CDR3 nucleotides are TGTGCCAGCAGCTTAGATGGGGGCGACCCGGACACAGATACGCAGTATTTT.

The chain links TRBV6-1 to TRBJ2-3; D is perhaps TRBD1 (5 bases). Germline V CDR1 and CDR2: MNHNS, SASEGT. This CDR3 contains 17 residues. V shed 4 bases and J shed 4 bases, with 21 bases lying between them. The CDR3 DNA follows: TGTGCCAGCAGTGGACAGAAAGAGACTTGGGTACCAGATACGCAGTATTTT. This sequence encodes CASSGQKETWVPDTQYF.

The chain combines TRBV18 with TRBJ2-7; TRBD1 matches at 9 bases. This CDR3 comprises 19 residues. Germline lookup yields CDR1 KGHSH and CDR2 LQKENI. The V gene end was trimmed by 3 bases and the J gene end by 4 bases; junction bases not matched to a gene: 19. The CDR3 is CASSPKGPGTGNSRYEQYF. CDR3 nucleotide sequence: TGTGCCAGCTCACCTAAGGGTCCCGGGACAGGGAACTCAAGGTACGAGCAGTACTTC.

This chain connects TRBV7-2 to TRBJ2-1, with D hard to call. The CDR3 sequence is 15 residues long. Trimming cost V 5 bases and J 0 bases, with 11 bases left between them. The germline V gene encodes CDR1 SGHTA and CDR2 FQGNSA. The CDR3 protein is CASSVIPRSYNEQFF. The CDR3 DNA reads TGTGCCAGCAGCGTTATTCCGCGCTCCTACAATGAGCAGTTCTTC.

CDR3 DNA: TGCAGCGCTAGACTCTCCCCGGTGGCCAAAAACATTCAGTACTTC. The encoded protein is CSARLSPVAKNIQYF. The V call is TRBV29-1, the J call TRBJ2-4; D gene unclear. The CDR3 is made up of 15 amino acids. V lost 7 bases and J 1 base, leaving 17 bases between the germline ends. From germline, CDR1 is SQVTM and CDR2 ANQGSEA.

This clone showed up just once. V usage is TRBV7-7 and J usage is TRBJ1-5; unclear D gene. Trimming stripped 1 base from V and 4 bases from J, with 5 bases between. Germline loops: CDR1 SSHAT, CDR2 FNYEAQ (reference sequence). The CDR3 runs to 13 residues. CDR3 nucleotides: TGTGCCAGCAGCTTAGGGCGTAATCAGCCCCAGCATTTT. Amino acids: CASSLGRNQPQHF.

The CDR3 sequence is CASSMQGAFNEQFF. The CDR3 DNA reads as TGTGCCAGTAGTATGCAGGGGGCGTTCAATGAGCAGTTCTTC. This chain connects TRBV19 to TRBJ2-1, with TRBD1 matching over 8 bases. The CDR3 runs 14 residues. Germline CDR1 and CDR2: LNHDA and SQIVND (reference sequence). V dropped 3 bases and J dropped 6; count of bases not matched to a gene: 4.

The sample holds a few counts of this clone. This chain uses TRBV7-3 with TRBJ2-3; D is perhaps TRBD2 (7 bases). The CDR3 runs 15 residues. Between the trimmed V and J ends, which lost 5 bases and 4 bases, there was a span of 16 bases. Germline V gives CDR1 SGHTA, CDR2 FQGTGA. The DNA for the CDR3 is TGTGCCAGCAGCCGGACTAGGGGGGCCGCAGATACGCAGTATTTT. It encodes CASSRTRGAADTQYF.

The V gene is TRBV6-6, the J gene TRBJ1-2; a possible D gene is TRBD1 (5 bases). There are 16 residues in the CDR3. From germline, CDR1 is MNHNY and CDR2 SVGAGI (reference sequence). Trimming removed 6 bases at V and 1 base at J, with 18 bases between. The CDR3 protein is CASSTSPGNSNYGYTF. For the CDR3, the DNA is TGTGCCAGCAGCACATCCCCAGGGAATAGTAACTATGGCTACACCTTC.

The chain employs TRBV2 and TRBJ2-5; D is perhaps TRBD2 (5 bases). The ends were cut back, 10 bases at V and 2 bases at J, with 14 bases in the middle. This CDR3 has 13 residues. Germline V CDR1 and CDR2: SNHLY, FYNNEI. CDR3 protein: CATGVHAQETQYF. CDR3 bases: TGTGCCACCGGGGTCCACGCTCAAGAGACCCAGTACTTC.

The chain combines TRBV25-1 with TRBJ2-5; tentative D call: TRBD1 (5 bases). Trimming left V 6 bases short and J 5 bases short, with 16 bases between. CDR3 length: 14 residues. The germline CDR1 and CDR2 sequences are MGHDK and SYGVNS. CDR3 amino acids: CASRTRVGPETQYF. In nucleotides, the CDR3 is TGTGCCAGCAGAACCAGGGTTGGACCGGAGACCCAGTACTTC.

This clone was seen only once. This rearrangement joins TRBV19 to TRBJ1-5, with TRBD1 matching 9 bases. The junction had 3 bases not matched to a gene; V was cut back by 4 bases and J by 5 bases. The germline V gene encodes CDR1 LNHDA and CDR2 SQIVND (reference sequence). The CDR3 covers 14 residues. In nucleotides, the CDR3 is TGTGCCAGTAGTACCGGGACAGGGTATCAGCCCCAGCATTTT. This sequence encodes CASSTGTGYQPQHF.

V usage is TRBV7-8 and J usage is TRBJ2-5; TRBD2 is a possible D gene (5 bases). The CDR3 runs 15 residues. V dropped 5 bases and J dropped 5 bases, with 18 bases sitting between them. CDR1 and CDR2 from the germline V gene are SGHVS and FQNEAQ. In DNA, the CDR3 is TGTGCCAGCAGCACCAGGACGGGTAGCGCGGAGACCCAGTACTTC. Protein product: CASSTRTGSAETQYF.

The J gene is TRBJ2-5, the V gene TRBV7-2; D may be TRBD1 (6 bases). The V gene's germline CDR1 is SGHTA and CDR2 FQGNSA. With 4 bases removed from V and 5 bases from J, the gap between germline ends came to 14 bases. The CDR3 extends over 14 amino acids. The chain's CDR3 is CASSSRAGAETQYF. The CDR3 region has the DNA TGTGCCAGCAGCTCCAGGGCAGGGGCCGAGACCCAGTACTTC.

The CDR3 reads CASSGGQGLSPTDTQYF. The CDR3 bases are TGCGCCAGCAGCGGCGGACAGGGTCTCTCCCCCACAGATACGCAGTATTTT. The V and J genes are TRBV5-1 and TRBJ2-3; TRBD1 matches at 8 bases. The V and J ends lost 4 bases and 2 bases, in that order; junction bases with no gene match: 12. In germline, CDR1 is SGHRS, CDR2 YFSETQ. The CDR3 runs 17 residues. The whole variable domain, filled in from reference TRBV5-1 and TRBJ2-3, reads KAGVTQTPRYLIKTRGQQVTLSCSPISGHRSVSWYQQTPGQGLQFLFEYFSETQRNKGNFPGRFSGRQFSNSRSEMNVSTLELGDSALYLCASSGGQGLSPTDTQYFGPGTRLTVL.

The gene calls are TRBV5-1 and TRBJ1-1, with 7 bases matching TRBD1. V lost 0 bases, J lost 5 bases, and 10 bases stayed unmatched. The germline V gene encodes CDR1 SGHRS and CDR2 YFSETQ. The CDR3 length is 16 residues. The CDR3 reads CASSLAAGGVRTEAFF. CDR3 DNA: TGCGCCAGCAGCTTGGCGGCAGGGGGAGTAAGGACTGAAGCTTTCTTT. Combining the CDR3 with reference TRBV5-1 and TRBJ1-1 gives the whole variable domain KAGVTQTPRYLIKTRGQQVTLSCSPISGHRSVSWYQQTPGQGLQFLFEYFSETQRNKGNFPGRFSGRQFSNSRSEMNVSTLELGDSALYLCASSLAAGGVRTEAFFGQGTRLTVV.

This chain uses TRBV7-2 with TRBJ2-3, with 8 bases aligning to TRBD2. The CDR3 runs 17 residues. J lost 3 bases, V lost 1 base, and 9 bases had no gene match. Germline assignment: CDR1 SGHTA and CDR2 FQGNSA. The CDR3, as DNA: TGTGCCAGCAGCTTAGGACCCAAGCGGGAGCCAACAGATACGCAGTATTTT. Protein product: CASSLGPKREPTDTQYF.

This chain connects TRBV5-1 to TRBJ1-2; a weak D match, TRBD1 (6 bases). The CDR3 runs 12 residues. V was pared by 4 bases and J by 8 bases, with 12 bases between. Germline assignment: CDR1 SGHRS and CDR2 YFSETQ. The CDR3 sequence is CASSPTGAGYTF. CDR3 in DNA: TGCGCCAGCAGCCCGACAGGAGCAGGCTACACCTTC.

The chain uses TRBV5-6 and TRBJ1-6; D gene uncertain. CDR3 length: 16 amino acids. The germline gives CDR1 SGHDT, CDR2 YYEEEE. The V end was cut by 1 base, the J end by 6 bases, with 14 bases between. CDR3 residues: CASSLMDSVPNSPLHF. CDR3 in DNA: TGTGCCAGCAGCTTGATGGACTCCGTTCCTAATTCACCCCTCCACTTT.

The chain recombines TRBV11-2 with TRBJ1-1; D gene ambiguous. The length of the CDR3 is 13 residues. Germline CDR1 SGHAT, CDR2 FQNNGV. The V end was cut by 6 bases, the J end by 1 base, with 9 bases between. In nucleotides, the CDR3 is TGTGCCAGCAGGCTCATGAGGAACACTGAAGCTTTCTTT. Protein: CASRLMRNTEAFF.

V and J are TRBV19 and TRBJ1-1; maybe TRBD1 (5 bases). This CDR3 is 12 amino acids long. V was pared by 7 bases and J by 3 bases, with 9 bases between. The germline gives CDR1 LNHDA, CDR2 SQIVND (reference sequence). The CDR3 bases are TGTGCCAGTACTTCCAGGGACACTGAAGCTTTCTTT. This gives the protein CASTSRDTEAFF.

This chain uses TRBV4-1 with TRBJ2-7; 8 bases line up with TRBD2. With V trimmed by 7 bases and J by 1 base, 9 bases remained unmatched. The germline V gene encodes CDR1 MGHRA and CDR2 YSYEKL. The CDR3 runs 15 residues. The CDR3: CASTRGPGGSYEQYF. CDR3 nucleotide sequence: TGCGCCAGCACCAGGGGACCGGGGGGGTCCTACGAGCAGTACTTC.